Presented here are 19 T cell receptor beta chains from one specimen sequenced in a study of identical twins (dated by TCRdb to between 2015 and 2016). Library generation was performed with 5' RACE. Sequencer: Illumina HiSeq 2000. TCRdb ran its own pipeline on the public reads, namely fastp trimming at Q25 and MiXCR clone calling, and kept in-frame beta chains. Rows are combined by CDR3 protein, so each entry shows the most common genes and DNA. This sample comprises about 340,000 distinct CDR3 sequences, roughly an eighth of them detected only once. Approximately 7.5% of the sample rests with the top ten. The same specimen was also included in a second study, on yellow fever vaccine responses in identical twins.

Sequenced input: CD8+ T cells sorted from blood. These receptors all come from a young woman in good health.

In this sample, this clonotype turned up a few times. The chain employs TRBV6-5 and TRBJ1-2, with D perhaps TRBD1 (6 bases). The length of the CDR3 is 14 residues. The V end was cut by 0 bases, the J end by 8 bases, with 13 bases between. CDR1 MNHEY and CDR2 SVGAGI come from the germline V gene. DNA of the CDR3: TGTGCCAGCAGTTACTCGAGTGGGGGCGGGGGCTACACCTTC. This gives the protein CASSYSSGGGGYTF.

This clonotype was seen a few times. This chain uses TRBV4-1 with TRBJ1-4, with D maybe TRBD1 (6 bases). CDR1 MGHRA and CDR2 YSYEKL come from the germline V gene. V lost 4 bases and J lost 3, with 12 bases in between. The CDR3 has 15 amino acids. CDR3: CASSPIQGPNEKLFF. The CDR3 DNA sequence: TGCGCCAGCAGCCCAATACAGGGTCCTAATGAAAAACTGTTTTTT.

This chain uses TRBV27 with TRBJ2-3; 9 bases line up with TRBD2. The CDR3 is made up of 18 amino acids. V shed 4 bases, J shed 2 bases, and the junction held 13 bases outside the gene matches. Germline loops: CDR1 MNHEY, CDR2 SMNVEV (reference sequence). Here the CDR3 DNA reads TGTGCCAGCAGTTCCCTGGGACTAGCCACCGTTAACACAGATACGCAGTATTTT. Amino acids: CASSSLGLATVNTDTQYF.

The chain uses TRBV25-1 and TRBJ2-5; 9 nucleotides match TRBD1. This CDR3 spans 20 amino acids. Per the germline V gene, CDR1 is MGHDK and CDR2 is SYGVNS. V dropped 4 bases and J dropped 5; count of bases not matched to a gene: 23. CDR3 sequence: CASSVRGAQGAPGGVETQYF. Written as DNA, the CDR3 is TGTGCCAGCAGTGTCCGAGGGGCACAGGGGGCCCCTGGAGGTGTGGAGACCCAGTACTTC.

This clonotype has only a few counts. The CDR3 coding sequence is TGTGCCAGCTACCCCGGGACGGGCTCCTACGAGCAGTACTTC. Protein: CASYPGTGSYEQYF. The V call is TRBV27, the J call TRBJ2-7, with D perhaps TRBD1 or TRBD2 (5 bases each). The germline V and J ends were trimmed by 8 bases and 0 bases, with 14 bases remaining between them. The CDR3 covers 14 residues. Germline V lookup: CDR1 MNHEY, CDR2 SMNVEV (reference sequence).

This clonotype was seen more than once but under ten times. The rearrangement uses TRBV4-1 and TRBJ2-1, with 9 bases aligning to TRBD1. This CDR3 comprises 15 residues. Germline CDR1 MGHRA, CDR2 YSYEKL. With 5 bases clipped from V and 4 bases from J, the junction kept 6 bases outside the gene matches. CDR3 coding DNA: TGCGCCAGCAGCATCCGGGACAGGGAATACAATGAGCAGTTCTTC. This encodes CASSIRDREYNEQFF.

This CDR3 reads CASSFTGSDQETQYF. In DNA form, the CDR3 reads TGTGCCAGCAGTTTTACGGGGAGCGACCAAGAGACCCAGTACTTC. This sequence joins TRBV12-3 or TRBV12-4 and TRBJ2-5, with a possible D match to TRBD2 (5 bases). The ends were cut back, 3 bases at V and 0 bases at J, with 11 bases in the middle. The CDR3 runs to 15 residues.

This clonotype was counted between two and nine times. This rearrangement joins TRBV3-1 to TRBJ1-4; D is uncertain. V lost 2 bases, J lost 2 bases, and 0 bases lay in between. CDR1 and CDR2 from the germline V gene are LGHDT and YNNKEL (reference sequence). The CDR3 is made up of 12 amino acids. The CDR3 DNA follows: TGTGCCAGCAGCCAAACTAATGAAAAACTGTTTTTT. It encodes CASSQTNEKLFF.

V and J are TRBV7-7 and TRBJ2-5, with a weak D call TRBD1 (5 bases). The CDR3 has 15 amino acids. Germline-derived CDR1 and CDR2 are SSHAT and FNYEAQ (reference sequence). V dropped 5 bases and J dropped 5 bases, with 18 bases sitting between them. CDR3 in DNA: TGTGCCAGCAGCCCGGTAACAGGACGCAGGGAGACCCAGTACTTC. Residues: CASSPVTGRRETQYF.

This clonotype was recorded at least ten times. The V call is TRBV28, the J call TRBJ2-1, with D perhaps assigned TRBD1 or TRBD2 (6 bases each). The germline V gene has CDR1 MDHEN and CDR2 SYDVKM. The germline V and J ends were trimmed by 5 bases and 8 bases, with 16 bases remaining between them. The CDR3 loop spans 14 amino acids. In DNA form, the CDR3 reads TGTGCCAGCAGTCACGCAGAGGGGGGTTATGAGCAGTTCTTC. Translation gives CASSHAEGGYEQFF.

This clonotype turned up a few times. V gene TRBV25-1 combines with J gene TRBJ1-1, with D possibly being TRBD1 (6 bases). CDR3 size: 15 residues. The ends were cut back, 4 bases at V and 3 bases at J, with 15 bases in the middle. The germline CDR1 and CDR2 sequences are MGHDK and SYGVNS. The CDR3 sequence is CASSGWTAVYTEAFF. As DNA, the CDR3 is TGTGCCAGCAGTGGGTGGACAGCGGTCTACACTGAAGCTTTCTTT.

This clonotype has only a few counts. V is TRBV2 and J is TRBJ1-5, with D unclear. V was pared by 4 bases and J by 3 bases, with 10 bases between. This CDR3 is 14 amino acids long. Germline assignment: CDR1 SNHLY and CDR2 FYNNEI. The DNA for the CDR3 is TGTGCCAGCAGTGGACGGAAAGTCAATCAGCCCCAGCATTTT. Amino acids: CASSGRKVNQPQHF. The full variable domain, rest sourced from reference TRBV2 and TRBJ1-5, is EPEVTQTPSHQVTQMGQEVILRCVPISNHLYFYWYRQILGQKVEFLVSFYNNEISEKSEIFDDQFSVERPDGSNFTLKIRSTKLEDSAMYFCASSGRKVNQPQHFGDGTRLSIL.

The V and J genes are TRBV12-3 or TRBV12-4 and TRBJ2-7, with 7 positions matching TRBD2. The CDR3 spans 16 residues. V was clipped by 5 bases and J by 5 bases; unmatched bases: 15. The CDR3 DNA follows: TGTGCCAGCAGTCTTCGGGGGGTGGGGGGTGTCCACGAGCAGTACTTC. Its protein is CASSLRGVGGVHEQYF.

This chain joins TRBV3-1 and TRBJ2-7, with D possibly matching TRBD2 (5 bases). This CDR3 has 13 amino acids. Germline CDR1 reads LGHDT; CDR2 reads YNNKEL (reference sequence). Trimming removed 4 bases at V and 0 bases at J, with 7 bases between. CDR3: CASSPGVSYEQYV. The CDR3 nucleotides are TGTGCCAGCAGCCCCGGGGTCTCCTACGAGCAGTACGTC.

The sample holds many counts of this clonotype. This chain's CDR3 is CASSPTGGGNQPQHF. CDR3 DNA sequence: TGTGCCAGCAGCCCGACAGGGGGAGGCAATCAGCCCCAGCATTTT. V gene TRBV12-3 or TRBV12-4 combines with J gene TRBJ1-5, with TRBD1 matching over 9 bases. This CDR3 has 15 residues. The junction had 5 bases not matched to a gene; V was cut back by 6 bases and J by 2 bases.

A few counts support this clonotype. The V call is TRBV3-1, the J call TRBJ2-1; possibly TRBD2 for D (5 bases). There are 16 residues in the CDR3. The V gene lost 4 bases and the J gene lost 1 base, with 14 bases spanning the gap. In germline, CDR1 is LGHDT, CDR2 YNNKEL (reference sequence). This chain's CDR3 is CASSPLMGVSYNEQFF. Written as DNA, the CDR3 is TGTGCCAGCAGCCCCCTCATGGGAGTGTCCTACAATGAGCAGTTCTTC.

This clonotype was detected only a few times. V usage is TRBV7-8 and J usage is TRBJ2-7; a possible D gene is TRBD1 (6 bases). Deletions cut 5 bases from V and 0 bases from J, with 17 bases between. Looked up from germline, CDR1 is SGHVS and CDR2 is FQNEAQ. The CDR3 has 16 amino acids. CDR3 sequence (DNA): TGTGCCAGCAGCACCCCCGACGGACAGAGCTCCTACGAGCAGTACTTC. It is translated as CASSTPDGQSSYEQYF.

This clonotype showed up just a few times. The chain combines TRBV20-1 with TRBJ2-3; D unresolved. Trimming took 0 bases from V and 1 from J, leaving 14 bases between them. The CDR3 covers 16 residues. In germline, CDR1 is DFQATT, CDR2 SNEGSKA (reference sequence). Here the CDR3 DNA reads TGCAGTGCTAGAGATGAATCAAACCGAGGCACAGATACGCAGTATTTT. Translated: CSARDESNRGTDTQYF.

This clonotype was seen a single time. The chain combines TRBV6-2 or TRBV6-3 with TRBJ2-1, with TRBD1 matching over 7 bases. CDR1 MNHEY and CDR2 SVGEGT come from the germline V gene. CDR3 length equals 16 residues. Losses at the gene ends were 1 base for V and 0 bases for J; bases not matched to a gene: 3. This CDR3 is CASSYYQGDSYNEQFF. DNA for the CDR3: TGTGCCAGCAGTTACTACCAGGGGGACTCCTACAATGAGCAGTTCTTC.